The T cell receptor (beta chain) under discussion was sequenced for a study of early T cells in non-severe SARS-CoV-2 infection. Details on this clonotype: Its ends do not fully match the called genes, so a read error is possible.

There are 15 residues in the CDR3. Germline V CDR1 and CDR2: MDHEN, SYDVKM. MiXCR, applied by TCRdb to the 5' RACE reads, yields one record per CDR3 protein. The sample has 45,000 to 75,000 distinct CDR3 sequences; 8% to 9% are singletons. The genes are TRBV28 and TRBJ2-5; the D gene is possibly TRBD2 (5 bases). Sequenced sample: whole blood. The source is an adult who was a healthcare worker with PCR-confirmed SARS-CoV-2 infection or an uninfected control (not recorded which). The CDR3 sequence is CVSSPWGARGETQYF. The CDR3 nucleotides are TGTGTCAGCAGCCCATGGGGTGCCCGGGGAGAGACCCAGTACTTC.